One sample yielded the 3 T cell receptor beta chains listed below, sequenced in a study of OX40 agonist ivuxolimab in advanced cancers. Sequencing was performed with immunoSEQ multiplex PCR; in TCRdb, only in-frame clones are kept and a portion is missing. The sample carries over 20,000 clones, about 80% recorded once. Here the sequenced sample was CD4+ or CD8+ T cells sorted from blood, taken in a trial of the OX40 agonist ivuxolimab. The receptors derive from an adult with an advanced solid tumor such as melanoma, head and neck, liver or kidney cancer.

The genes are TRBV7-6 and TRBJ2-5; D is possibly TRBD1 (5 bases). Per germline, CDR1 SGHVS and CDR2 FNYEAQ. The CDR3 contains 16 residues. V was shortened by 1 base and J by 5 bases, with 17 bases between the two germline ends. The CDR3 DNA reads TGTGCCAGCAGCTTAGGGGTCAGGGTCGGCGAGGAGACCCAGTACTTC. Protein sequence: CASSLGVRVGEETQYF.

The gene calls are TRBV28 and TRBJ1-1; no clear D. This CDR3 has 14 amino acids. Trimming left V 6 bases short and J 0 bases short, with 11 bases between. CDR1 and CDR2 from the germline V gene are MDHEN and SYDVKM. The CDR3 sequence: CASSRGGMNTEAFF. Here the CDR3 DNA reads TGTGCCAGCAGCCGAGGAGGGATGAACACTGAAGCTTTCTTT.

In nucleotides, the CDR3 is TGCGCCAGCAGCTCGGACGCCAACGTGAACACTGAAGCTTTCTTT. Protein product: CASSSDANVNTEAFF. The chain joins TRBV5-1 to TRBJ1-1; D uncertain. The CDR3 covers 15 residues. V was pared by 3 bases and J by 0 bases, with 12 bases between. Germline values: CDR1 SGHRS, CDR2 YFSETQ.